The 23 T cell receptor beta chains below all came from one sample that was sequenced in a study of T cell changes during pregnancy in multiple sclerosis. Profiling relied on immunoSEQ multiplex PCR, and the TCRdb table lists in-frame clones only, not all of them. The sample holds under 50,000 clones, roughly 93% seen once. The sequenced sample was CD8+ T cells from peripheral blood mononuclear cells, obtained after pregnancy. All receptors derive from a female donor with multiple sclerosis, enrolled in a pregnancy study.

The genes are TRBV7-6 and TRBJ2-5, with unresolved D. Germline lookup yields CDR1 SGHVS and CDR2 FNYEAQ. The V gene lost 2 bases and the J gene lost 4 bases, with 5 bases spanning the gap. The CDR3 extends over 12 amino acids. CDR3 coding DNA: TGTGCCAGCAGCTTAAATAGAGAGACCCAGTACTTC. Protein product: CASSLNRETQYF.

The V gene is TRBV28, the J gene TRBJ1-1; 7 bases align to TRBD1. This CDR3 has 14 amino acids. The V gene's germline CDR1 is MDHEN and CDR2 SYDVKM. After removal of 4 bases from V and 6 bases from J, the junction contained 8 bases not matched to a gene. DNA for the CDR3: TGTGCCAGCAGTTCCCGGACAGGCCTGCCTGAAGCTTTCTTT. Translating gives CASSSRTGLPEAFF.

This clone occurred once. This sequence joins TRBV6-5 and TRBJ2-2, with 7 bases that match TRBD2. Looked up from germline, CDR1 is MNHEY and CDR2 is SVGAGI. The CDR3 has 15 amino acids. V dropped 0 bases and J dropped 7; count of bases not matched to a gene: 5. Written as DNA, the CDR3 is TGTGCCAGCAGTTACTCGAGGGAGGGAATCGGGGAGCTGTTTTTT. This gives the protein CASSYSREGIGELFF.

The genes are TRBV28 and TRBJ2-7, with 9 bases aligning to TRBD2. The CDR3 runs to 14 residues. V was pared by 5 bases and J by 1 base, with 3 bases of the junction left unmatched. Germline CDR1 MDHEN, CDR2 SYDVKM. This CDR3 is CASSPREGSYEQYF. The CDR3 DNA reads TGTGCCAGCAGTCCGCGGGAGGGGTCCTACGAGCAGTACTTC.

V gene TRBV7-2 combines with J gene TRBJ2-7; tentative D call: TRBD1 (5 bases). This CDR3 has 15 residues. CDR1 is SGHTA and CDR2 is FQGNSA in the germline V gene. With 1 base removed from V and 4 bases from J, the gap between germline ends came to 14 bases. The CDR3, as DNA: TGTGCCAGCAGCTTAGTAGGGGTGGGTGGGTACGAGCAGTACTTC. The encoded protein is CASSLVGVGGYEQYF.

V is TRBV11-2 and J is TRBJ2-1, with D perhaps matching TRBD2 (6 bases). Per germline, CDR1 SGHAT and CDR2 FQNNGV. This CDR3 spans 15 amino acids. V lost 5 bases and J lost 7, with 18 bases in between. This CDR3 reads CASSAIRDFPNEQFF. In DNA, the CDR3 is TGTGCCAGCAGCGCGATCCGGGACTTCCCAAATGAGCAGTTCTTC.

The V gene is TRBV27, the J gene TRBJ1-1; 10 bases fit TRBD1. This CDR3 has 16 residues. Unmatched junction bases numbered 7, after V lost 4 bases and J lost 2 bases. Looked up from germline, CDR1 is MNHEY and CDR2 is SMNVEV (reference sequence). The CDR3 spells CASSSGDRGYNTEAFF. For the CDR3, the DNA is TGTGCCAGCAGTTCGGGGGACAGGGGATACAACACTGAAGCTTTCTTT.

The chain couples TRBV10-3 to TRBJ2-4, with TRBD2 identical over 7 bases. The CDR3 runs 15 residues. J was trimmed by 3 bases and V by 3 bases; bases with no gene match: 5. Germline loops: CDR1 ENHRY, CDR2 SYGVKD. The CDR3 region has the DNA TGTGCCATCAGTGAAGTGGGAGGGGACAAAAACATTCAGTACTTC. Protein sequence: CAISEVGGDKNIQYF.

The rearrangement joins TRBV4-1 to TRBJ2-3; D not resolved. This CDR3 comprises 13 residues. Deletions cut 2 bases from V and 0 bases from J, with 3 bases between. Germline CDR1 is MGHRA and CDR2 is YSYEKL. CDR3 coding DNA: TGCGCCAGCAGCCAACCAAGCACAGATACGCAGTATTTT. Translating gives CASSQPSTDTQYF.

The chain couples TRBV29-1 to TRBJ2-1; tentatively, D is TRBD1 (5 bases). CDR1 SQVTM and CDR2 ANQGSEA come from the germline V gene. Trimming removed 5 bases from V and 4 bases from J, with 9 bases in between. There are 12 residues in the CDR3. The CDR3, as DNA: TGCAGCGTTTTCGGACATTACAATGAGCAGTTCTTC. Translated, it gives CSVFGHYNEQFF.

V and J are TRBV5-4 and TRBJ2-3; 7 nucleotides match TRBD2. The CDR3 is made up of 15 amino acids. J gave up 4 bases and V 0 bases, and 5 bases lay outside the gene matches. The germline V gene encodes CDR1 SGHNT and CDR2 YYREEE (reference sequence). For the CDR3, the DNA is TGTGCCAGCAGCTTGGCGGGGGGAGGTGCAGATACGCAGTATTTT. It is translated as CASSLAGGGADTQYF. The entire variable domain, with the rest obtained from reference TRBV5-4 and TRBJ2-3, is as follows: ETGVTQSPTHLIKTRGQQVTLRCSSQSGHNTVSWYQQALGQGPQFIFQYYREEENGRGNFPPRFSGLQFPNYSSELNVNALELDDSALYLCASSLAGGGADTQYFGPGTRLTVL.

This sequence joins TRBV18 and TRBJ1-1; weak D call: TRBD1 (5 bases). V was cut by 3 bases and J by 8 bases, with 13 bases left in between. The CDR3 covers 13 residues. Germline V gene sequence: CDR1 KGHSH, CDR2 LQKENI. The CDR3 DNA is TGTGCCAGCTCACCGGGGCAGGGCTTCGAAGCTTTCTTT. This gives the protein CASSPGQGFEAFF. Variable domain in full (rest from reference TRBV18 and TRBJ1-1): NAGVMQNPRHLVRRRGQEARLRCSPMKGHSHVYWYRQLPEEGLKFMVYLQKENIIDESGMPKERFSAEFPKEGPSILRIQQVVRGDSAAYFCASSPGQGFEAFFGQGTRLTVV.

V usage is TRBV4-1 and J usage is TRBJ2-5, with 9 nucleotides matching TRBD1. The DNA end is more similar to TRBJ2-7, so the J call may be wrong. Germline assignment: CDR1 MGHRA and CDR2 YSYEKL. The CDR3 sequence is 14 residues long. As DNA, the CDR3 is TGCGCCAGCAGCCAAAACAGGGGGCAATACGAGCAGTACTTC. Its protein is CASSQNRGQYEQYF.

V gene TRBV6-1 combines with J gene TRBJ1-1; D unclear. Germline V gene lookup returns CDR1 MNHNS and CDR2 SASEGT. Trimming stripped 0 bases from V and 1 base from J, with 6 bases between. The CDR3 sequence is 14 residues long. Here the CDR3 reads CASSEANTNTEAFF. CDR3 sequence (DNA): TGTGCCAGCAGTGAAGCTAACACGAACACTGAAGCTTTCTTT.

This clone was found once. The chain employs TRBV6-5 and TRBJ2-1, with TRBD2 as a possible D gene (6 bases). The V end was cut by 7 bases, the J end by 4 bases, with 14 bases between. Germline values: CDR1 MNHEY, CDR2 SVGAGI. The CDR3 consists of 14 residues. The CDR3 region has the DNA TGTGCCAGCACGAGCGGGCCAAGTTACAATGAGCAGTTCTTC. Its protein is CASTSGPSYNEQFF.

The chain has TRBV4-1 and TRBJ1-2, with D perhaps matching TRBD1 (6 bases). Germline loops: CDR1 MGHRA, CDR2 YSYEKL. CDR3 length: 13 residues. V was pared by 3 bases and J by 8 bases, with 13 bases between. The CDR3 region has the DNA TGCGCCAGCAGCCAGCCAGGGGTGAAGGGCTACACCTTC. This codes for CASSQPGVKGYTF.

The rearrangement links TRBV6-4 to TRBJ2-1; weak D call: TRBD2 (7 bases). Germline V gene data show CDR1 as MRHNA and CDR2 as SNTAGT. The CDR3 length is 14 residues. V was trimmed by 0 bases and J by 6 bases, leaving 9 bases between them. The CDR3: CASSDSGGRNEQFF. DNA of the CDR3: TGTGCCAGCAGTGACTCGGGGGGGCGCAATGAGCAGTTCTTC.

The V and J genes are TRBV4-1 and TRBJ2-2, with 9 bases lining up with TRBD2. The CDR3 length is 18 residues. After removal of 4 bases from V and 2 bases from J, the junction contained 11 bases not matched to a gene. Per the germline V gene, CDR1 is MGHRA and CDR2 is YSYEKL. The CDR3 region is CASSPKSGLAGNTGELFF. CDR3 DNA: TGCGCCAGCAGCCCCAAATCAGGGCTAGCGGGAAACACCGGGGAGCTGTTTTTT.

The genes are TRBV5-1 and TRBJ1-1; D is undetermined. CDR1 and CDR2 (germline): SGHRS, YFSETQ. Trimming took 3 bases from V and 0 from J, leaving 18 bases between them. The CDR3 has 17 amino acids. The CDR3 bases are TGCGCCAGCAGCTCCCCCAGCGTCGGATTTGTGAACACTGAAGCTTTCTTT. Its translation is CASSSPSVGFVNTEAFF.

This chain connects TRBV7-3 to TRBJ2-7; D remains unclear. The CDR3 is 13 residues long. CDR1 and CDR2 (germline): SGHTA, FQGTGA. V lost 1 base, J lost 0 bases, and 4 bases lay in between. CDR3 in DNA: TGTGCCAGCAGCTTAAGAGGCTCCTACGAGCAGTACTTC. It is translated as CASSLRGSYEQYF.

The chain is built from TRBV27 and TRBJ2-7, with TRBD1 matching 10 bases. With V trimmed by 6 bases and J by 1 base, 3 bases remained unmatched. The germline V gene has CDR1 MNHEY and CDR2 SMNVEV (reference sequence). The CDR3 extends over 14 amino acids. The DNA of the CDR3 is TGTGCCAGCAGACCGGGACAGGGGTCCTACGAGCAGTACTTC. Protein: CASRPGQGSYEQYF.

The rearrangement links TRBV9 to TRBJ2-7, with TRBD2 identical over 7 bases. Trimming at V came to 0 bases and at J to 2 bases, leaving 5 bases not matched to a gene. The V gene's germline CDR1 is SGDLS and CDR2 YYNGEE. This CDR3 comprises 15 residues. CDR3 nucleotides: TGTGCCAGCAGCGTAGACGCGGGAGTAGCCTACGAGCAGTACTTC. It specifies CASSVDAGVAYEQYF.

The chain combines TRBV7-6 with TRBJ2-1; D is possibly TRBD2 (6 bases). The V gene lost 0 bases and the J gene lost 10 bases, with 13 bases spanning the gap. Germline V gives CDR1 SGHVS, CDR2 FNYEAQ. CDR3 length equals 14 residues. CDR3 residues: CASSLADYLDEQFF. The DNA of the CDR3 is TGTGCCAGCAGCTTAGCGGACTACTTAGACGAGCAGTTCTTC.